This T cell receptor beta chain is drawn from a study of a mutant IDH1 vaccine in newly diagnosed glioma. Overall study context: The treated group averaged approximately 42 years old and was around 60% male, about 40% female. Every participant had undergone radiotherapy, temozolomide, or both before, and most underwent both.

A word on this clone: Its antigen is not identified.

Using immunoSEQ multiplex PCR, the repertoire was profiled, and TCRdb retains in-frame clones only, with some absent. This sample has some 19,000 clones, with 70% to 85% found just once. The study's findings and limits: It seemed that pseudoprogression was not linked to changes in the top peripheral T cell clonotypes.

Time point given: baseline, week 1 (first vaccination visit). Treatment noted: pre-vaccination baseline after standard-of-care therapy. Per germline, CDR1 MNHNS and CDR2 SASEGT. The CDR3 totals 15 residues. Trimming took 2 bases from V and 6 from J; bases not matched to a gene: 3. The sample in question was PBMCs, obtained from a glioma patient treated with radiotherapy, temozolomide or both. The receptor comes from a man aged 40-49 years with glioma. V gene TRBV6-1 combines with J gene TRBJ2-3; 12 nucleotides agree with TRBD2. The CDR3, as DNA: TGTGCCAGCAGTGAACTAGCGGGGGGGCCGGATACGCAGTATTTT. It translates to CASSELAGGPDTQYF.